The 5 T cell receptor beta chains below were found in one sample sequenced in a study of blood T cells in healthy people across ages. A sample-barcoded 5' primer and a J-beta primer mix were used in a second PCR of roughly 6 to 11 cycles. TCRdb itself ran the 5' RACE reads through MiXCR, one entry per CDR3 protein. The sample lists 550,000 to 750,000 distinct CDR3 sequences; around 21% were seen once. Sequencing was done on a sample of blood. The receptors come from a man aged 65 to 85 in good health.

The chain joins TRBV3-1 to TRBJ2-1; 10 nucleotides align to TRBD2. The V segment lost 1 base and the J segment 7 bases; nucleotides outside the gene matches: 1. CDR3 size: 14 residues. CDR1 is LGHDT, CDR2 YNNKEL, per germline (reference sequence). For the CDR3, the DNA is TGTGCCAGCAGCCAAGTAGCGGGAGGTAATGAGCAGTTCTTC. Encoded protein: CASSQVAGGNEQFF.

In the case of this clonotype: A much larger clonotype is one base distant, so this may be a read error. The rearrangement uses TRBV6-6 and TRBJ1-2; D is unresolved. Germline-derived CDR1 and CDR2 are MNHNY and SVGAGI (reference sequence). There are 13 residues in the CDR3. The CDR3 DNA reads as TGTGCCAGCAGTGGCACCTCTAACTATGGCCACACCTTC. This sequence encodes CASSGTSNYGHTF.

This clonotype was recorded a few times. J is TRBJ1-3 and V is TRBV2; D unclear. Per the germline V gene, CDR1 is SNHLY and CDR2 is FYNNEI. The CDR3 spans 15 residues. Trimming shortened V by 6 bases and J by 1 base, and 13 bases separated the two germline ends. CDR3: CASSLLPESGNTIYF. Written as DNA, the CDR3 is TGTGCCAGCAGCCTACTACCGGAGTCTGGAAACACCATATATTTT.

The CDR3 bases are TGCAGCGTTGCCTTAGACAGGGGGCCGTACGAGCAGTACTTC. It encodes CSVALDRGPYEQYF. This chain joins TRBV29-1 and TRBJ2-7; 10 positions agree with TRBD1. The CDR3 has 14 residues. V shed 4 bases, J shed 4 bases, and the junction held 7 bases outside the gene matches. Germline assignment: CDR1 SQVTM and CDR2 ANQGSEA.

The chain couples TRBV7-9 to TRBJ2-5, with D perhaps matching TRBD2 (6 bases). Germline V gene sequence: CDR1 SEHNR, CDR2 FQNEAQ (reference sequence). V was shortened by 5 bases and J by 0 bases, with 16 bases between the two germline ends. This CDR3 is built from 16 residues. For the CDR3, the DNA is TGTGCCAGCAGCACTCAACCGGGACTCAACCAAGAGACCCAGTACTTC. This encodes CASSTQPGLNQETQYF.